The next 4 T cell receptor beta chains were all read from a single sample in a study of OX40 agonist ivuxolimab in advanced cancers. Repertoires were generated with immunoSEQ multiplex PCR, while TCRdb's copy carries only in-frame clones and drops some. The sample consists of some 54,000 clones, 86% of them appearing once. The material was CD4+ or CD8+ T cells sorted from blood, obtained in a trial of the OX40 agonist ivuxolimab. The receptors were gathered from an adult with an advanced solid tumor such as melanoma, head and neck, liver or kidney cancer.

This clone showed up just once. This chain links TRBV6-1 with TRBJ1-4; no clear D. V was clipped by 3 bases and J by 2 bases, with 10 bases between them. CDR3 length: 15 amino acids. CDR1 MNHNS and CDR2 SASEGT come from the germline V gene. The CDR3 here is CASSDLGGTNEKLFF. The CDR3 bases are TGTGCCAGCAGTGATCTTGGTGGTACTAATGAAAAACTGTTTTTT.

The chain recombines TRBV6-5 with TRBJ1-6; 7 nucleotides agree with TRBD1. V dropped 2 bases and J dropped 3; count of bases not matched to a gene: 4. CDR3 length: 16 residues. Germline values: CDR1 MNHEY, CDR2 SVGAGI. The CDR3 coding sequence is TGTGCCAGCAGTTACACTTGGGACAGCTATAATTCACCCCTCCACTTT. Protein: CASSYTWDSYNSPLHF.

The chain is built from TRBV5-1 and TRBJ2-5; D unclear. The CDR3 extends over 14 amino acids. Trimming pared 0 bases from V and 0 bases from J, leaving 6 bases between. Germline-derived CDR1 and CDR2 are SGHRS and YFSETQ. The DNA of the CDR3 is TGCGCCAGCAGCTTGGCCTCCGACCAAGAGACCCAGTACTTC. Protein sequence: CASSLASDQETQYF.

CDR3 DNA: TGCGCCAGCCACCGCCTCCTAGCGGGACAAGAGACCCAGTACTTC. Translating it yields CASHRLLAGQETQYF. The chain employs TRBV5-1 and TRBJ2-5; 9 bases map to TRBD2. Germline V gene data show CDR1 as SGHRS and CDR2 as YFSETQ. Germline trimming cut 7 bases from V and 2 bases from J; bases unmatched to any gene: 9. The CDR3 length is 15 residues.